What follows describes a single T cell receptor (beta chain). Sequenced by immunoSEQ multiplex PCR; TCRdb stores in-frame clones only, minus some. The table includes more than 150,000 clones, roughly 79% detected once. This sample is drawn from a study of blood T cell repertoires in COVID-19. In the study overall: Samples of COVID-19 (acute and convalescent) were obtained from the United States, Italy and Spain. Sources were T cells, B-cell-depleted T cells, or PBMCs; the material itself was cDNA or gDNA.

The sample consisted of peripheral blood. This receptor was taken from a woman of 80 years or more with COVID-19, enrolled during active disease.

The CDR3 DNA follows: TGTGCCAGCAGTTACTCGATTTGGCTGAACACTGAAGCTTTCTTT. Its protein is CASSYSIWLNTEAFF. The rearrangement joins TRBV6-5 to TRBJ1-1; D not certain. Trimming pared 0 bases from V and 0 bases from J, leaving 8 bases between. The germline CDR1 and CDR2 sequences are MNHEY and SVGAGI. CDR3 length equals 15 residues.